This T cell receptor beta chain originates from a study of human T cells and chemical hapten exposure. Study-wide background: Patients' scalps got diphenylcyclopropenone weekly throughout the roughly 25-week study. The variation in per-sample TCR yields arose mainly from small differences in pooled library volumes. Study-level findings and limits: Among expanded TCRs, significantly more large CDR3 similarity clusters formed than among controls.

Single cDNA molecules in the library carried unique molecular identifiers attached during preparation. TCRdb analysed the RACE reads with MiXCR anew, one entry per CDR3 protein. The table has about 350,000 distinct CDR3 sequences, roughly 6% seen once. Described time point: pre-sensitization, week 0. Treatment denoted: therapeutic diphenylcyclopropenone sensitization with weekly scalp DPC. Details on this clonotype: Its antigen is still unknown.

The CDR3 runs 14 residues. Deletions cut 1 base from V and 4 bases from J, with 11 bases between. Germline V gene data show CDR1 as LGHNA and CDR2 as YSLEER. The sequence was collected from a woman aged 18-30 years with alopecia areata. Some clones in this sample may be carry-over from other donors' samples. The source material was whole blood, sampled in connection with sensitization to the hapten diphenylcyclopropenone (DPC). The genes are TRBV4-3 and TRBJ2-7; maybe TRBD1 (6 bases). The CDR3 here is CASSQVTGKYEQYF. The DNA of the CDR3 is TGCGCCAGCAGCCAAGTAACAGGGAAATACGAGCAGTACTTC.